This T cell receptor beta chain derives from a study of OX40 agonist ivuxolimab in advanced cancers. Background on the whole study: Ivuxolimab was an agonistic, fully human IgG2 monoclonal antibody directed against OX40 (CD134), a costimulatory receptor. Intravenous ivuxolimab was administered to patients every 2 weeks at six dose levels: 0.01, 0.1, 0.3, 1.5, 3 and 10 mg/kg. Of the roughly 52 patients in dose escalation, 19 had hepatocellular carcinoma, some 15 had melanoma, 9 had renal cell carcinoma and 9 had head and neck cancer. In the dose-escalation cohort, approximately 82% of patients were male, and the mean age was roughly 56 years with a range of roughly 20 to 79. Prior anti-PD-1, anti-PD-L1 or anti-CTLA-4 therapy was permitted, and checkpoint inhibitors had been received by around 40% of dose-escalation patients. Three dose-escalation patients achieved partial responses, one with hepatocellular carcinoma and two with cutaneous melanoma. The purpose of peripheral TCRbeta sequencing was to test whether ivuxolimab changed TCR sequence diversity and led to clonal T-cell expansion. The paper describes the monotherapy dose-escalation part (N = 52 patients) of the phase I trial of ivuxolimab.

For sequencing of the TCRbeta CDR3 region, genomic DNA was extracted from the sorted cells. TCRbeta CDR3 regions were sequenced using the immunoSEQ Assay. The immuneACCESS repertoire file appears here via TCRdb, limited to in-frame rearrangements. These files lack a portion of the clones; in checked studies, under half of the deficit traces to unresolved V genes, and the cause of the others is not known. This sample is represented by approximately 94,000 clones; approximately 91% of them were singletons. The top ten clonotypes cover approximately 0.16% of the sample. Patients with autoimmune disease history or receiving systemic immunosuppression were excluded from the trial. Peripheral blood for TCR sequencing was collected from all dose cohorts at baseline, on cycle 4 day 1, and on cycle 7 day 1. The samples were taken from a phase I, first-in-human, multicenter, open-label dose-escalation trial of ivuxolimab. The trial enrolled adults with locally advanced or metastatic head and neck squamous cell, hepatocellular, melanoma or renal cell carcinoma. Before TCR sequencing, CD4+ and CD8+ T cells were separately sorted from peripheral blood.

About this clone itself: The target of this receptor is not known. No much larger clonotype is one base removed from it; base qualities were not supplied.

Here is what the overall study found, with its caveats: At doses of 0.1 to 3.0 mg/kg, clonal expansion of both CD4+ and CD8+ T cells in blood was seen between baseline and week 6. After ivuxolimab, CD8+ T cells had more expanded clones than CD4+ T cells on average. In the 0.1-3.0 mg/kg groups, partial responders had among the lowest normalized peripheral clonal expansion, particularly in CD8+ T cells. Antigen specificity was not determined for the clonally expanded peripheral T cells. Low levels of normalized T-cell clonal expansion were also seen in some patients who did not respond.

V ends up 2 bases short and J 3 bases short, with an unmatched junction base count of 5. Via the germline V gene, CDR1 is SGHRS and CDR2 YFSETQ. Taken from cysteine to phenylalanine, the CDR3 has 14 residues. The only DNA kept is the CDR3, 42 bases in frame from the first base. Specimen: CD4+ or CD8+ T cells sorted from blood, collected in a trial of the OX40 agonist ivuxolimab. The chain couples TRBV5-1 to TRBJ2-7, and 7 bases in between align with TRBD1. The receptor's source is an adult with an advanced solid tumor such as melanoma, head and neck, liver or kidney cancer. The DNA is as follows: TGCGCCAGCAGCTTTGTTACAGGGGTCTACGAGCAGTACTTC. This encodes CASSFVTGVYEQYF.